This TCR beta chain was observed in a study of T cells in localized non-small cell lung cancer. Germline loops: CDR1 MGHDK, CDR2 SYGVNS. The CDR3 runs to 17 residues. V was pared by 2 bases and J by 6 bases, with 12 bases of the junction left unmatched. Repertoires were generated with immunoSEQ multiplex PCR, while TCRdb's copy carries only in-frame clones and drops some. Seen here are 40,000 or so clones, 86% observed once, and the top ten hold about 6.5%. The sequencing here drew on peripheral blood, taken before any cancer treatment. The receptor was isolated from a man aged 35-69 years with stage I lung adenocarcinoma. The chain couples TRBV25-1 to TRBJ1-1, with TRBD1 identical over 10 bases. The CDR3 region is CASSETSGQGIIAEAFF. CDR3 coding DNA: TGTGCCAGCAGTGAAACCTCGGGACAGGGGATAATAGCTGAAGCTTTCTTT.